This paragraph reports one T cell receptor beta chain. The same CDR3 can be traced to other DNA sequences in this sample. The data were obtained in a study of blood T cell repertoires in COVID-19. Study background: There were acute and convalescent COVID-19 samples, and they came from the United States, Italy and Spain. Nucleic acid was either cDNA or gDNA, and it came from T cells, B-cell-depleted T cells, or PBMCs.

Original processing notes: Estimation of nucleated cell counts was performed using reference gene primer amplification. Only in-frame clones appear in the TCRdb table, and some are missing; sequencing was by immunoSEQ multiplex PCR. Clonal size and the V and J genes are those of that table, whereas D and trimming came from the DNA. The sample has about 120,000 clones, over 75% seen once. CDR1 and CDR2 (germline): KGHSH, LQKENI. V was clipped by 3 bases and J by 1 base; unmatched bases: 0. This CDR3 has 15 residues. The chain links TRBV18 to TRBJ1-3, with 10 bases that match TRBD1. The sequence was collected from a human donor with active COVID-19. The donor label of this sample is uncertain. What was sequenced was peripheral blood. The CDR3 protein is CASSPGQGSGNTIYF. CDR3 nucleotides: TGTGCCAGCTCACCGGGACAGGGGTCTGGAAACACCATATATTTT.